This TCR beta chain was retrieved from a study of regulatory dendritic cells for organ transplantation. Study-wide results and limits: Mature dendritic cells appeared to drive more memory CD8+ clonal expansion than regulatory ones. Naive CD4+ and CD8+ repertoires were highly diverse; memory CD8+ was most oligoclonal.

Sequencing was performed with immunoSEQ multiplex PCR; in TCRdb, only in-frame clones are kept and a portion is missing. The repertoire consists of some 28,000 clones, with around 84% occurring once and the leading ten covering about 0.1%. On this clone itself: What it binds is not known.

The germline gives CDR1 SGDLS, CDR2 YYNGEE. Trimming took off 0 bases at V and 2 bases at J, with 9 bases between the two ends. There are 14 residues in the CDR3. The rearrangement links TRBV9 to TRBJ2-7; no reliable D call. The receptor was isolated from a human donor in good health. Sequenced sample: naive CD4+ T cells from blood. Subset in this sample: CD45RA+ naive T cells. CDR3 residues: CASSVGISAYEQYF. In DNA form, the CDR3 reads TGTGCCAGCAGCGTAGGAATTTCGGCCTACGAGCAGTACTTC.